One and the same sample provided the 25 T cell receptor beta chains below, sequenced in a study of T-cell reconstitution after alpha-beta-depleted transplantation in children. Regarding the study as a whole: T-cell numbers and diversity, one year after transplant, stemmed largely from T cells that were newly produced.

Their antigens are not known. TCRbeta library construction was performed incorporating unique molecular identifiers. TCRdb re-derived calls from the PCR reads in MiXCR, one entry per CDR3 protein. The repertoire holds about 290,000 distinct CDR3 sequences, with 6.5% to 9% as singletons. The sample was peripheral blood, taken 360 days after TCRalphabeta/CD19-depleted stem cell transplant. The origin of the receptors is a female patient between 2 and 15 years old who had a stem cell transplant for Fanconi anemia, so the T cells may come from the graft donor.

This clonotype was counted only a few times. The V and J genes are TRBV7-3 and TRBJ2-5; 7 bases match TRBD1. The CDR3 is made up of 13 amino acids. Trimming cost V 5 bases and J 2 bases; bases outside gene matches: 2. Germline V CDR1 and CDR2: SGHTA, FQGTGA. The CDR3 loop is CASSKGQQETQYF. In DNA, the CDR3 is TGTGCCAGCAGCAAGGGACAGCAAGAGACCCAGTACTTC.

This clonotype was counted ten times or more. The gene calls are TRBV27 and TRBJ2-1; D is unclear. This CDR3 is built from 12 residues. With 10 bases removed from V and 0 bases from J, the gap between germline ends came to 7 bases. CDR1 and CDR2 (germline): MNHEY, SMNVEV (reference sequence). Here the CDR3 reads CATRGSYNEQFF. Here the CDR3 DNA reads TGTGCCACCCGTGGCTCCTACAATGAGCAGTTCTTC.

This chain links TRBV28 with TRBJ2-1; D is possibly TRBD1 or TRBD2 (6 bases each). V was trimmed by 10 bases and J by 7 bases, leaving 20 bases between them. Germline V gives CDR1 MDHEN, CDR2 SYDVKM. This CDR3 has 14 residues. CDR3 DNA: TGTGCCACCGACTTTCCGGGGGCCAGGAATGAGCAGTTCTTC. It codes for CATDFPGARNEQFF.

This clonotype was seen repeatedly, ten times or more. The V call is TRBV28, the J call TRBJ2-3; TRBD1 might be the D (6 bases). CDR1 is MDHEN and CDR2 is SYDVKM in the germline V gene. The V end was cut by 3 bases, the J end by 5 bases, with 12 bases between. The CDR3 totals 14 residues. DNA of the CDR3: TGTGCCAGCAGTTTGGGCTGGGGGCGAGATACGCAGTATTTT. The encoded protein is CASSLGWGRDTQYF.

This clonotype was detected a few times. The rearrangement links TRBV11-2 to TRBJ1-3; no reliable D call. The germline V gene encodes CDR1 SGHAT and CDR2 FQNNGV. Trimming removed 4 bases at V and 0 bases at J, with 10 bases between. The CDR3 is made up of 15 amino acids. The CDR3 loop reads CASSSPTRSGNTIYF. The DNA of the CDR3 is TGTGCCAGCAGCTCCCCAACTCGCTCTGGAAACACCATATATTTT.

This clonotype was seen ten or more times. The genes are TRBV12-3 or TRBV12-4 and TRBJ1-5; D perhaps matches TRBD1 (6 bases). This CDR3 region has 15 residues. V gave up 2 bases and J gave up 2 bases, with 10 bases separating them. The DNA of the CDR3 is TGTGCCAGCAGTTTACGGGCAGGGGGCAATCAGCCCCAGCATTTT. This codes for CASSLRAGGNQPQHF.

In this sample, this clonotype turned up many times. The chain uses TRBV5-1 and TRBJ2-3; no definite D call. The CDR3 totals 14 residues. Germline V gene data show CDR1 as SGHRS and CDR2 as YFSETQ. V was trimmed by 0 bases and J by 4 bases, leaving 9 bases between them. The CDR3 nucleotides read TGCGCCAGCAGCTTGGAACGGACGGCAGATACGCAGTATTTT. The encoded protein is CASSLERTADTQYF.

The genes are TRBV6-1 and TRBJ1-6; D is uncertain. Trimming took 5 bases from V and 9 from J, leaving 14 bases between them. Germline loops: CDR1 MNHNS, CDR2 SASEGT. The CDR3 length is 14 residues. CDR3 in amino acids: CASSRFLGGSPLHF. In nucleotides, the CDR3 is TGTGCCAGCAGTCGATTCTTAGGAGGTTCACCCCTCCACTTT.

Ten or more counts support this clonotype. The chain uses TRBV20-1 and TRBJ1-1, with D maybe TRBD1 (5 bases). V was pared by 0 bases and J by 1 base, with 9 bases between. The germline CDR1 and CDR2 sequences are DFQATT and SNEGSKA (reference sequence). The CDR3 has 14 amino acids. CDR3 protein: CSARDFRANTEAFF. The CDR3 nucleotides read TGCAGTGCTAGAGATTTCAGGGCGAACACTGAAGCTTTCTTT.

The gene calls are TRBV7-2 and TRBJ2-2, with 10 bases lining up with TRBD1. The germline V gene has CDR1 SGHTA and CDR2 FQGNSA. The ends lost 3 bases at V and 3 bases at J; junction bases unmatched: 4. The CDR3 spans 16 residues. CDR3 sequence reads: CASSFLTGGYTGELFF. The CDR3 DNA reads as TGTGCCAGCAGCTTTTTGACAGGGGGCTACACCGGGGAGCTGTTTTTT.

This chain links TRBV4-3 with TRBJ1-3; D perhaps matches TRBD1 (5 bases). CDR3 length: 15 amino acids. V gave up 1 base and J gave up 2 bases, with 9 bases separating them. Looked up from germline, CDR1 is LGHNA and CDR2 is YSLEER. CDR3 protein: CASSQAAGAGNTIYF. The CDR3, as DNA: TGCGCCAGCAGCCAAGCAGCGGGGGCTGGAAACACCATATATTTT.

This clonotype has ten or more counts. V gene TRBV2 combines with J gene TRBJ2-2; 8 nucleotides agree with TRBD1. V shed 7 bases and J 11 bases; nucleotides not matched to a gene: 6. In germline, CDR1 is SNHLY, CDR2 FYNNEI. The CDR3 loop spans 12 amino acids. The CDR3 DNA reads TGTGCCAGCACTGCTGACAGGGGAGAGCTGTTTTTT. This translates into CASTADRGELFF.

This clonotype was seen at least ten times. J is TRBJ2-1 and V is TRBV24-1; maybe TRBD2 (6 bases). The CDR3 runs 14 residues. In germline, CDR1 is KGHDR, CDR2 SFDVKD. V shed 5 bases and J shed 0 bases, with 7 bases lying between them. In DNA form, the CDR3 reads TGTGCCACCAGTGGGAGGGCCTCCTACAATGAGCAGTTCTTC. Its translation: CATSGRASYNEQFF.

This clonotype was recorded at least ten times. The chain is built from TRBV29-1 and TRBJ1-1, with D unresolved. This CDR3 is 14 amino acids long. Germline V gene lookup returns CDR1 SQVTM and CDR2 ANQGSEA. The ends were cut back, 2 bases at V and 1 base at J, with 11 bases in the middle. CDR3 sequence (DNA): TGCAGCGTTGAACCGCGGACGGGGAACACTGAAGCTTTCTTT. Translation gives CSVEPRTGNTEAFF.

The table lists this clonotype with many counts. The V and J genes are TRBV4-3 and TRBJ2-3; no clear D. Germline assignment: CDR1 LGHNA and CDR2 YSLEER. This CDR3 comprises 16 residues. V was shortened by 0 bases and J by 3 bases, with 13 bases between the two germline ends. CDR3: CASSQESVSGTDTQYF. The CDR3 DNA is TGCGCCAGCAGCCAAGAATCAGTCTCTGGAACAGATACGCAGTATTTT.

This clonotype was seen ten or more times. Written as DNA, the CDR3 is TGTGCCAGCAGCGTATCAGTACCCTACGAGCAGTACTTC. Translation: CASSVSVPYEQYF. The chain has TRBV7-8 and TRBJ2-7; no clear D. Trimming took 5 bases from V and 2 from J, leaving 10 bases between them. The germline CDR1 and CDR2 sequences are SGHVS and FQNEAQ. The length of the CDR3 is 13 residues.

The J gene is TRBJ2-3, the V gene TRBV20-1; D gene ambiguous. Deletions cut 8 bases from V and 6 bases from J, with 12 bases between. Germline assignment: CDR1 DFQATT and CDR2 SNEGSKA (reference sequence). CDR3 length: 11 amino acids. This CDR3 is CSTQLSDTQYF. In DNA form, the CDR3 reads TGCAGTACTCAACTATCGGATACGCAGTATTTT.

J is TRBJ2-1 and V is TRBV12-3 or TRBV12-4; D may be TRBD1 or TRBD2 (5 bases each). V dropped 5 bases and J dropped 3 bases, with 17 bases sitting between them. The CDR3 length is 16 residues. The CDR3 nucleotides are TGTGCCAGCAGTCCCGCAGAGGGGATTTACTACAATGAGCAGTTCTTC. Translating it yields CASSPAEGIYYNEQFF.

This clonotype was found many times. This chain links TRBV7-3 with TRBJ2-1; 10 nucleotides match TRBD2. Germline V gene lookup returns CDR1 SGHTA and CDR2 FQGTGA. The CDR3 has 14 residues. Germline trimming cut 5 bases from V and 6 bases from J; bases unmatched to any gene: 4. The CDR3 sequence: CASSLSGGLNEQFF. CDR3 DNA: TGTGCCAGCAGCCTTAGCGGGGGGCTCAATGAGCAGTTCTTC.

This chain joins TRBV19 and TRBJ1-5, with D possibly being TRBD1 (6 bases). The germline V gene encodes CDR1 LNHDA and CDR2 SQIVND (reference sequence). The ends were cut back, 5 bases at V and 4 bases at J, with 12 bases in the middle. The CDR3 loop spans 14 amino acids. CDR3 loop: CASSRDTLNQPQHF. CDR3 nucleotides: TGTGCCAGTAGTCGGGACACATTGAATCAGCCCCAGCATTTT.

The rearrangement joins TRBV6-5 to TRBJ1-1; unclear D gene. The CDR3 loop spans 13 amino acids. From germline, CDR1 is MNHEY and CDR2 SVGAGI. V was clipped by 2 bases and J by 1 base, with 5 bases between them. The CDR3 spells CASSYRPNTEAFF. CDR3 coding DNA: TGTGCCAGCAGTTACCGGCCGAACACTGAAGCTTTCTTT.

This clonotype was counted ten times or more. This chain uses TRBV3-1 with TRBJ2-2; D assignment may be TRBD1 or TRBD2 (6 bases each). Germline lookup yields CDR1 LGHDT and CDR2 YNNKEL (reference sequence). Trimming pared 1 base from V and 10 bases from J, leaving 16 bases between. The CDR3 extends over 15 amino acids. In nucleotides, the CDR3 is TGTGCCAGCAGCCAAGGGCAGGGGAGGTCGCCGGAGCTGTTTTTT. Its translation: CASSQGQGRSPELFF.

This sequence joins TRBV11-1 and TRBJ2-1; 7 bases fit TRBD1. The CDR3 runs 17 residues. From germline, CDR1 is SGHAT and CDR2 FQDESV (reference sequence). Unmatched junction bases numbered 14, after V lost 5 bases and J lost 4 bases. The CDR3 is CASSKEQGFALYNEQFF. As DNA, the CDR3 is TGTGCCAGCAGCAAAGAACAGGGGTTCGCCCTTTACAATGAGCAGTTCTTC.

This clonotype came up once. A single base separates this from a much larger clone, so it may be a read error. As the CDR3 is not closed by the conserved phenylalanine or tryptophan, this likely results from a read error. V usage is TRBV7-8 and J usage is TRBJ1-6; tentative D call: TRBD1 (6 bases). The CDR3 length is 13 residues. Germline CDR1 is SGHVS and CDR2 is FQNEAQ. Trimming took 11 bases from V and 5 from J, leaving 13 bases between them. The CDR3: CASSGQNNSPLHY. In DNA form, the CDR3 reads TGTGCCTCATCCGGACAGAATAATTCACCCCTCCACTAT.

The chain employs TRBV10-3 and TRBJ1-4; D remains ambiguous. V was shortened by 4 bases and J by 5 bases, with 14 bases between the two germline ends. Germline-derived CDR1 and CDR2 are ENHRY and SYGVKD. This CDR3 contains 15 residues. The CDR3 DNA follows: TGTGCCATCAGTGCCAACCTAGGAAGAAATGAAAAACTGTTTTTT. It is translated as CAISANLGRNEKLFF.